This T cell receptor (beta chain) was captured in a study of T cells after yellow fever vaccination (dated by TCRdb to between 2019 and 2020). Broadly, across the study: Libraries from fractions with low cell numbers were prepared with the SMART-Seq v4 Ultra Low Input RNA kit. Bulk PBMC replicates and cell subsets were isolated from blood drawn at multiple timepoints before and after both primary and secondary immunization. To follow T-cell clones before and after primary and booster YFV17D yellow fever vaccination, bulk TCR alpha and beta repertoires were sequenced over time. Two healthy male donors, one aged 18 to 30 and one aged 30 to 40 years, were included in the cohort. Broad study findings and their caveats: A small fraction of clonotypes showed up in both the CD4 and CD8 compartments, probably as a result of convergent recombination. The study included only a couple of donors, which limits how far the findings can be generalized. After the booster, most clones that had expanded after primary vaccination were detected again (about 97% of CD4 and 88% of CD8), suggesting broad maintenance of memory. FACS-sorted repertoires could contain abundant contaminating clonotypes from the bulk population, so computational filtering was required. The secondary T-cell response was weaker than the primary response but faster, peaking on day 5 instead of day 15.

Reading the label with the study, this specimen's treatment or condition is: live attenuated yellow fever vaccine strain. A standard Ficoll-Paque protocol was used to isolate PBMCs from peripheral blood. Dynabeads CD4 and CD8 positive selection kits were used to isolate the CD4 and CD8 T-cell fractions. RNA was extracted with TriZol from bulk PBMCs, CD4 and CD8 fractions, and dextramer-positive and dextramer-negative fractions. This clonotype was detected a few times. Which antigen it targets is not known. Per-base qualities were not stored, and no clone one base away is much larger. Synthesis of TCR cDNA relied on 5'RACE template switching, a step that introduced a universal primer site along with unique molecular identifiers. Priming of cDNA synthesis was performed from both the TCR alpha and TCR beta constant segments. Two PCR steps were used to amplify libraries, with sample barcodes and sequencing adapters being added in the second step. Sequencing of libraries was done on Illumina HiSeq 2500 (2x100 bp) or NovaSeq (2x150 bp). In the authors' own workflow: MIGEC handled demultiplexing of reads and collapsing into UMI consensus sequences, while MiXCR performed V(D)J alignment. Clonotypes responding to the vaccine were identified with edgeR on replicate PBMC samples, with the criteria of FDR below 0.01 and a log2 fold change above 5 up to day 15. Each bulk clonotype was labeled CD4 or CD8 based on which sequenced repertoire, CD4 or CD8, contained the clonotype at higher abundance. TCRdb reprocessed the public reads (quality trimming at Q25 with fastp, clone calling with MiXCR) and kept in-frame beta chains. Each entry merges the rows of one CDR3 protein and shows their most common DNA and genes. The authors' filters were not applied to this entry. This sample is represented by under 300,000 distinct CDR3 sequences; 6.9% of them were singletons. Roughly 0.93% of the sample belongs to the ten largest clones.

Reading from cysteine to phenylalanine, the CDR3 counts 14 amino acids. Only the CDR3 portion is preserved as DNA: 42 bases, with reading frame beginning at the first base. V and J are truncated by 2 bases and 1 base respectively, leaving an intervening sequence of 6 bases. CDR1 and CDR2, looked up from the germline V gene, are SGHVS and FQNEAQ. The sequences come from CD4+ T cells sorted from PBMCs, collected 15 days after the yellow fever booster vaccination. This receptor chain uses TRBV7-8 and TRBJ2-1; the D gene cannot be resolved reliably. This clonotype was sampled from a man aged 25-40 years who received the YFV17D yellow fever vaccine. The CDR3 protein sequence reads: CASSLFLSYNEQFF. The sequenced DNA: TGTGCCAGCAGCTTATTTTTATCCTACAATGAGCAGTTCTTC.